This T cell receptor beta chain was identified during a study of blood T cells in healthy people across ages. Study outcomes and limitations: Total diversity from one million sequenced T cells was likely underestimated.

Together with a sample-barcoded 5' primer, a J-beta primer mix was included in a second PCR lasting roughly 6 to 12 cycles. TCRdb used MiXCR to reprocess the 5' RACE reads, holding one entry per CDR3 protein. The profile covers hundreds of thousands of distinct CDR3 sequences, with roughly 60% appearing a single time and about 20% taken by the ten largest. PBMCs, at least 6 million per sample, were isolated. This clonotype was seen a handful of times. Antigen: not known. CDR3 length equals 11 residues. Germline-derived CDR1 and CDR2 are DFQATT and SNEGSKA (reference sequence). V was cut by 0 bases and J by 12 bases, with 11 bases left in between.

Material for sequencing was blood. The receptor's source is a man in his thirties or forties in good health. The genes are TRBV20-1 and TRBJ1-2; D not resolved. DNA of the CDR3: TGCAGTGCTAGAGATCTCACCAAGGACACCTTC. It encodes CSARDLTKDTF.